The 30 T cell receptor beta chains below were found in one sample sequenced in a study of blood T cell repertoires in COVID-19. Assay: immunoSEQ multiplex PCR; the TCRdb copy retains only in-frame clones and omits some. The profile covers about 110,000 clones, with over 75% appearing a single time and 6% to 7% taken by the ten largest. Sequencing was performed on peripheral blood. Receptors originate from a woman between 50 and 59 years old with acute or convalescent COVID-19.

This CDR3 is CSVLPGGGTEAFF. In DNA form, the CDR3 reads TGCAGCGTTCTTCCCGGGGGTGGGACTGAAGCTTTCTTT. The chain is built from TRBV29-1 and TRBJ1-1; TRBD1 is a possible D gene (5 bases). Germline CDR1 reads SQVTM; CDR2 reads ANQGSEA. Deletions cut 5 bases from V and 5 bases from J, with 15 bases between. This CDR3 spans 13 amino acids.

The chain recombines TRBV28 with TRBJ2-3; tentatively, D is TRBD2 (6 bases). From germline, CDR1 is MDHEN and CDR2 SYDVKM. V was shortened by 7 bases and J by 0 bases, with 11 bases between the two germline ends. The CDR3 spans 14 residues. The CDR3 reads CASTIGGSTDTQYF. In DNA form, the CDR3 reads TGTGCCAGCACCATTGGGGGGAGCACAGATACGCAGTATTTT.

The table lists this clone with a count of one. The V call is TRBV5-1, the J call TRBJ1-2; TRBD1 matches 11 bases. Trimming removed 4 bases from V and 8 bases from J; junction bases left unmatched: 10. Per the germline V gene, CDR1 is SGHRS and CDR2 is YFSETQ. This CDR3 spans 15 amino acids. The CDR3 bases are TGCGCCAGCAGCCCCCCCGGACAGGGGGCTGGAGGCTACACCTTC. Amino acids: CASSPPGQGAGGYTF.

Regarding this clone: The junction departs from germline at one end; a sequencing error may be responsible. V gene TRBV12-3 or TRBV12-4 combines with J gene TRBJ1-1; maybe TRBD1 (5 bases). The CDR3 extends over 12 amino acids. The DNA for the CDR3 is TGTGCCAGCAGTAAAGGAGGGGCTGAGGCTTTCTTT. It encodes CASSKGGAEAFF.

This clone has only one observation. The V call is TRBV5-1, the J call TRBJ1-2; TRBD1 aligns across 8 bases. The CDR3 is 15 amino acids. Unmatched junction bases numbered 4, after V lost 3 bases and J lost 0 bases. CDR1 SGHRS and CDR2 YFSETQ come from the germline V gene. The CDR3 coding sequence is TGCGCCAGCAGCTCCGGGACAGGTTCTAACTATGGCTACACCTTC. This translates into CASSSGTGSNYGYTF. The whole variable domain, remainder taken from reference TRBV5-1 and TRBJ1-2, is KAGVTQTPRYLIKTRGQQVTLSCSPISGHRSVSWYQQTPGQGLQFLFEYFSETQRNKGNFPGRFSGRQFSNSRSEMNVSTLELGDSALYLCASSSGTGSNYGYTFGSGTRLTVV.

This clone appeared once. This chain joins TRBV6-6 and TRBJ2-2; TRBD2 matches 9 bases. The CDR3 runs 20 residues. V lost 6 bases, J lost 1 base, and 18 bases stayed unmatched. Germline CDR1 MNHNY, CDR2 SVGAGI (reference sequence). CDR3 sequence: CASSLYGTSYSGGNTGELFF. DNA for the CDR3: TGTGCCAGCAGCCTCTACGGGACCTCTTATAGCGGGGGGAACACCGGGGAGCTGTTTTTT.

This rearrangement joins TRBV2 to TRBJ2-7; D perhaps matches TRBD1 (6 bases). CDR1 SNHLY and CDR2 FYNNEI come from the germline V gene. Trimming removed 4 bases at V and 7 bases at J, with 17 bases between. The CDR3 is made up of 14 amino acids. CDR3 region: CASSVGGILTEQYF. The CDR3 nucleotides are TGTGCCAGCAGTGTAGGGGGAATACTTACTGAGCAGTACTTC.

The rearrangement uses TRBV3-1 (or the pseudogene TRBV3-2) and TRBJ2-5; D gene unclear. CDR1 LGHDT and CDR2 YNNKEL come from the germline V gene (reference sequence). V gave up 0 bases and J gave up 4 bases, with 12 bases separating them. The CDR3 is made up of 15 amino acids. The CDR3 sequence: CASSQDWAELETQYF. The CDR3 coding sequence is TGTGCCAGCAGCCAAGATTGGGCCGAGTTAGAGACCCAGTACTTC.

The J gene is TRBJ2-6, the V gene TRBV3-1 (or the pseudogene TRBV3-2), with 8 bases lining up with TRBD2. The ends lost 0 bases at V and 1 base at J; junction bases unmatched: 8. The CDR3 spans 19 residues. CDR1 LGHDT and CDR2 YNNKEL come from the germline V gene (reference sequence). CDR3 protein: CASSQERTSLASGANVLTF. The CDR3 DNA reads TGTGCCAGCAGCCAAGAAAGGACTAGCCTTGCTTCTGGGGCCAACGTCCTGACTTTC.

V usage is TRBV6-5 and J usage is TRBJ1-1; TRBD1 aligns across 7 bases. Trimming removed 2 bases from V and 1 base from J; junction bases left unmatched: 1. CDR3 length: 14 residues. CDR1 is MNHEY and CDR2 is SVGAGI in the germline V gene. Here the CDR3 DNA reads TGTGCCAGCAGTTACCAGGGGGGGAACACTGAAGCTTTCTTT. As protein: CASSYQGGNTEAFF.

This chain connects TRBV6-1 to TRBJ2-4; no clear D gene. Germline assignment: CDR1 MNHNS and CDR2 SASEGT. The CDR3 spans 14 residues. Between the trimmed V and J ends, which lost 5 bases and 1 base, there was a span of 9 bases. The CDR3 loop reads CASSSERAKNIQYF. The CDR3, as DNA: TGTGCCAGCAGTTCGGAGAGGGCCAAAAACATTCAGTACTTC.

This chain uses TRBV7-6 with TRBJ1-3; D may be TRBD1 (6 bases). The length of the CDR3 is 15 residues. Germline V gene data show CDR1 as SGHVS and CDR2 as FNYEAQ. With 4 bases removed from V and 1 base from J, the gap between germline ends came to 11 bases. CDR3 DNA sequence: TGTGCCAGCAGCTCCGGAACAGGGTCTGGAAACACCATATATTTT. This translates into CASSSGTGSGNTIYF.

The chain links TRBV19 to TRBJ2-1; 8 nucleotides line up with TRBD1. CDR3 length equals 13 residues. CDR1 LNHDA and CDR2 SQIVND come from the germline V gene (reference sequence). V was pared by 5 bases and J by 9 bases, with 6 bases of the junction left unmatched. CDR3 coding DNA: TGTGCCAGTAGTGACAGGGGTATTGCTGAGCAGTTCTTC. It yields the protein CASSDRGIAEQFF.

A few counts support this clone. V gene TRBV6-5 combines with J gene TRBJ1-5; possible D gene TRBD1, 5 bases. CDR1 MNHEY and CDR2 SVGAGI come from the germline V gene. Trimming removed 0 bases at V and 7 bases at J, with 10 bases between. The CDR3 length is 14 residues. The CDR3 region is CASSYSQGRQPQHF. Here the CDR3 DNA reads TGTGCCAGCAGTTACTCGCAGGGTAGGCAGCCCCAGCATTTT.

This chain connects TRBV15 to TRBJ1-3; D remains ambiguous. The CDR3 is 15 amino acids. Trimming took off 1 base at V and 0 bases at J, with 7 bases between the two ends. Germline V gene sequence: CDR1 LNHNV, CDR2 YYDKDF (reference sequence). Here the CDR3 reads CATSRGGNSGNTIYF. Written as DNA, the CDR3 is TGTGCCACCAGCAGAGGCGGAAACTCTGGAAACACCATATATTTT.

The chain couples TRBV10-3 to TRBJ1-5; 7 bases fit TRBD1. Germline lookup yields CDR1 ENHRY and CDR2 SYGVKD. This CDR3 is 16 amino acids long. After removal of 0 bases from V and 0 bases from J, the junction contained 2 bases not matched to a gene. The CDR3 sequence: CAISESDRISNQPQHF. In DNA, the CDR3 is TGTGCCATCAGTGAGTCGGACAGGATTAGCAATCAGCCCCAGCATTTT.

V and J are TRBV7-9 and TRBJ1-1; 10 positions match TRBD1. The J segment lost 6 bases and the V segment lost 5 bases, leaving 12 bases of the junction unmatched. Germline CDR1 SEHNR, CDR2 FQNEAQ (reference sequence). The CDR3 is made up of 16 amino acids. CDR3 protein: CASSPLLGQGSPEAFF. In DNA, the CDR3 is TGTGCCAGCAGCCCTTTGCTGGGACAGGGGTCCCCTGAAGCTTTCTTT.

This clone was seen a handful of times. The chain recombines TRBV7-9 with TRBJ1-3; a weak D match, TRBD1 (5 bases). The CDR3 is 19 amino acids. V was pared by 2 bases and J by 1 base, with 21 bases between. In germline, CDR1 is SEHNR, CDR2 FQNEAQ (reference sequence). In nucleotides, the CDR3 is TGTGCCAGCAGCTTAAAGATGGGGGGTCATTCGTTTTCTGGAAACACCATATATTTT. This translates into CASSLKMGGHSFSGNTIYF.

The rearrangement joins TRBV6-6 to TRBJ1-1; 10 positions match TRBD1. The CDR3 runs 15 residues. The trim removed 6 bases at V and 3 bases at J, leaving 7 bases unmatched. The germline gives CDR1 MNHNY, CDR2 SVGAGI (reference sequence). DNA for the CDR3: TGTGCCAGCAGCCGACAGGGGGCGAGTGACACTGAAGCTTTCTTT. It specifies CASSRQGASDTEAFF.

This CDR3 reads CAWSITSGTLGYTF. The CDR3 DNA is TGTGCCTGGAGTATAACGTCCGGGACACTCGGCTACACCTTC. The chain carries TRBV30 and TRBJ1-2, with D possibly being TRBD1 (6 bases). CDR3 length equals 14 residues. The V gene lost 2 bases and the J gene lost 8 bases, with 18 bases spanning the gap. Germline V gene data show CDR1 as GTSNPN and CDR2 as SVGIG (reference sequence). Variable domain in full (rest from reference TRBV30 and TRBJ1-2): SQTIHQWPATLVQPVGSPLSLECTVEGTSNPNLYWYRQAAGRGLQLLFYSVGIGQISSEVPQNLSASRPQDRQFILSSKKLLLSDSGFYLCAWSITSGTLGYTFGSGTRLTVV.

The chain carries TRBV18 and TRBJ1-1; D gene unclear. This CDR3 comprises 13 residues. The V end was cut by 3 bases, the J end by 7 bases, with 12 bases between. The germline V gene has CDR1 KGHSH and CDR2 LQKENI. CDR3: CASSPLSQFEAFF. The DNA for the CDR3 is TGTGCCAGCTCACCGCTCTCACAGTTTGAAGCTTTCTTT.

V and J are TRBV27 and TRBJ2-7; 8 bases agree with TRBD1. Trimming at V came to 6 bases and at J to 1 base, leaving 8 bases not matched to a gene. This CDR3 has 15 residues. The V gene's germline CDR1 is MNHEY and CDR2 SMNVEV (reference sequence). In nucleotides, the CDR3 is TGTGCCAGCAGACTAAGGGACAGGAATTCCTACGAGCAGTACTTC. This encodes CASRLRDRNSYEQYF.

This clone was seen a handful of times. In DNA, the CDR3 is TGTGCCTGGAGTGCTGAAACGGACACTGAAGCTTTCTTT. Translated: CAWSAETDTEAFF. The V call is TRBV30, the J call TRBJ1-1; D unclear. V was trimmed by 1 base and J by 3 bases, leaving 9 bases between them. The CDR3 is made up of 13 amino acids. Germline V gene lookup returns CDR1 GTSNPN and CDR2 SVGIG (reference sequence). The variable domain in full, completed from reference TRBV30 and TRBJ1-1, reads SQTIHQWPATLVQPVGSPLSLECTVEGTSNPNLYWYRQAAGRGLQLLFYSVGIGQISSEVPQNLSASRPQDRQFILSSKKLLLSDSGFYLCAWSAETDTEAFFGQGTRLTVV.

Only one count was recorded for this clone. J is TRBJ1-2 and V is TRBV5-6, with TRBD1 identical over 8 bases. The junction had 3 bases not matched to a gene; V was cut back by 1 base and J by 7 bases. There are 13 residues in the CDR3. CDR1 and CDR2 (germline): SGHDT, YYEEEE. In DNA form, the CDR3 reads TGTGCCAGCAGCTTGCAGGGGGCGGGTGGCTACACCTTC. It specifies CASSLQGAGGYTF.

This clone was recorded a few times. The chain recombines TRBV28 with TRBJ1-1, with TRBD1 identical over 10 bases. Germline V lookup: CDR1 MDHEN, CDR2 SYDVKM. The V segment lost 5 bases and the J segment 7 bases; nucleotides outside the gene matches: 10. CDR3 length: 15 amino acids. The CDR3 here is CASSPRTGGMGEAFF. CDR3 DNA sequence: TGTGCCAGCAGTCCTCGGACAGGGGGTATGGGTGAAGCTTTCTTT.

This chain connects TRBV5-4 to TRBJ1-2; D is undetermined. The CDR3 runs to 14 residues. The germline CDR1 and CDR2 sequences are SGHNT and YYREEE (reference sequence). The V end was cut by 4 bases, the J end by 2 bases, with 12 bases between. The CDR3 DNA sequence: TGTGCCAGCAGCCTCCAGCGAGGGAACTATGGCTACACCTTC. This codes for CASSLQRGNYGYTF.

The chain uses TRBV30 and TRBJ2-4; TRBD1 matches 9 bases. Germline-derived CDR1 and CDR2 are GTSNPN and SVGIG (reference sequence). CDR3 length: 16 amino acids. J gave up 7 bases and V 0 bases, and 10 bases lay outside the gene matches. The CDR3 region is CAWSVVRDRDVNIQYF. The DNA of the CDR3 is TGTGCCTGGAGTGTGGTCAGGGACAGGGATGTGAACATTCAGTACTTC.

The CDR3 loop reads CSVEELAGGPGNEQFF. The CDR3 DNA is TGCAGCGTTGAGGAGCTAGCGGGGGGGCCCGGCAATGAGCAGTTCTTC. The chain employs TRBV29-1 and TRBJ2-1; 12 bases align to TRBD2. The CDR3 is made up of 16 amino acids. CDR1 and CDR2 (germline): SQVTM, ANQGSEA. The V gene end was trimmed by 3 bases and the J gene end by 6 bases; junction bases not matched to a gene: 9.

The chain combines TRBV9 with TRBJ2-2; 8 nucleotides line up with TRBD2. V shed 0 bases, J shed 5 bases, and the junction held 6 bases outside the gene matches. The CDR3 extends over 16 amino acids. Germline loops: CDR1 SGDLS, CDR2 YYNGEE. The CDR3 is CASSVGPGGGTGELFF. CDR3 bases: TGTGCCAGCAGCGTAGGTCCCGGGGGGGGGACCGGGGAGCTGTTTTTT.

The V call is TRBV19, the J call TRBJ1-4; the D gene is possibly TRBD1 (5 bases). Germline-derived CDR1 and CDR2 are LNHDA and SQIVND (reference sequence). The CDR3 is made up of 14 amino acids. Trimming pared 3 bases from V and 5 bases from J, leaving 10 bases between. DNA for the CDR3: TGTGCCAGTAGTATGGGGCGCCTAAATGAAAAACTGTTTTTT. Translation: CASSMGRLNEKLFF.